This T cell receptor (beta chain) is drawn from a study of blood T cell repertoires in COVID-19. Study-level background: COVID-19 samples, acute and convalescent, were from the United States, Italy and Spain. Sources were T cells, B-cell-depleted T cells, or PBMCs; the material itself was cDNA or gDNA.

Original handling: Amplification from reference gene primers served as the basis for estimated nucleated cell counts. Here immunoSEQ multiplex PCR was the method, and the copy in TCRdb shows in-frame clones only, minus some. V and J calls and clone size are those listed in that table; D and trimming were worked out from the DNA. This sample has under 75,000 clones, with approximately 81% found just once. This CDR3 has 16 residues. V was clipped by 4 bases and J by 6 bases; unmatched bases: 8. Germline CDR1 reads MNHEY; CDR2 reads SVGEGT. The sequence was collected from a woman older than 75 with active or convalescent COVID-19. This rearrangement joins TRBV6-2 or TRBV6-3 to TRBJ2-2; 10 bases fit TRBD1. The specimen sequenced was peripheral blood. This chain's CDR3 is CASSFLRDRGSGELFF. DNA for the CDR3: TGTGCCAGCAGTTTCCTCCGGGACAGGGGTTCCGGGGAGCTGTTTTTT.